Shown below are 7 T cell receptor beta chains from a single sample sequenced in a study of cytomegalovirus exposure and HLA in healthy donors. PCR employed 60 Vbeta and 13 Jbeta primers. Assay: immunoSEQ multiplex PCR; the TCRdb copy retains only in-frame clones and omits some. The sample holds about 160,000 clones, about four fifths seen once. The sample was PBMCs. Receptors originate from a male donor in good health and CMV-seropositive.

This chain joins TRBV25-1 and TRBJ1-1; D is unclear. V was clipped by 3 bases and J by 1 base, with 3 bases between them. Germline assignment: CDR1 MGHDK and CDR2 SYGVNS. The CDR3 has 12 residues. The CDR3 nucleotides read TGTGCCAGCAGTGACAGGAACACTGAAGCTTTCTTT. Translation gives CASSDRNTEAFF.

The chain is built from TRBV18 and TRBJ2-1; 9 positions agree with TRBD1. V shed 3 bases and J 8 bases; nucleotides not matched to a gene: 11. CDR1 and CDR2 from the germline V gene are KGHSH and LQKENI. The CDR3 loop spans 16 amino acids. The CDR3 reads CASSPEGQGPMYEQFF. CDR3 DNA: TGTGCCAGCTCACCTGAGGGACAGGGACCCATGTATGAGCAGTTCTTC.

The chain has TRBV5-4 and TRBJ2-4, with 10 bases lining up with TRBD1. The CDR3 length is 17 residues. The V gene's germline CDR1 is SGHNT and CDR2 YYREEE (reference sequence). Trimming took 0 bases from V and 1 from J; bases not matched to a gene: 4. The CDR3 here is CASSLGGQGGAKNIQYF. DNA of the CDR3: TGTGCCAGCAGCTTGGGAGGACAGGGGGGTGCCAAAAACATTCAGTACTTC.

The V call is TRBV30, the J call TRBJ1-2, with D possibly TRBD1 on 5 matching bases. The CDR3 is made up of 12 amino acids. Germline CDR1 GTSNPN, CDR2 SVGIG (reference sequence). Trimming took off 4 bases at V and 3 bases at J, with 9 bases between the two ends. This chain's CDR3 is CAWNAGHYGYTF. In DNA form, the CDR3 reads TGTGCCTGGAATGCAGGGCACTATGGCTACACCTTC.

The genes are TRBV28 and TRBJ1-2; D is unresolved. V was shortened by 6 bases and J by 4 bases, with 12 bases between the two germline ends. CDR3 length equals 13 residues. Germline assignment: CDR1 MDHEN and CDR2 SYDVKM. This chain's CDR3 is CASSRAVSYGYTF. For the CDR3, the DNA is TGTGCCAGCAGCCGCGCGGTTTCCTATGGCTACACCTTC.

This clone was seen only a few times. This chain links TRBV5-1 with TRBJ1-6; D may be TRBD1 (6 bases). Looked up from germline, CDR1 is SGHRS and CDR2 is YFSETQ. CDR3 length: 14 residues. V gave up 4 bases and J gave up 9 bases, with 14 bases separating them. CDR3 amino acids: CASSPRAQGSPLHF. The CDR3 DNA reads as TGCGCCAGCAGCCCCCGAGCACAGGGTTCACCCCTCCACTTT.

Here the CDR3 DNA reads TGTGCCAGCAGCTTAGGACAGGGGACCTATCAGCCCCAGCATTTT. Translation gives CASSLGQGTYQPQHF. The chain employs TRBV7-8 and TRBJ1-5; TRBD1 matches at 8 bases. The V gene's germline CDR1 is SGHVS and CDR2 FQNEAQ. The J segment lost 5 bases and the V segment lost 1 base, leaving 4 bases of the junction unmatched. The CDR3 runs to 15 residues. Variable domain in full (rest from reference TRBV7-8 and TRBJ1-5): GAGVSQSPRYKVAKRGQDVALRCDPISGHVSLFWYQQALGQGPEFLTYFQNEAQLDKSGLPSDRFFAERPEGSVSTLKIQRTQQEDSAVYLCASSLGQGTYQPQHFGDGTRLSIL.